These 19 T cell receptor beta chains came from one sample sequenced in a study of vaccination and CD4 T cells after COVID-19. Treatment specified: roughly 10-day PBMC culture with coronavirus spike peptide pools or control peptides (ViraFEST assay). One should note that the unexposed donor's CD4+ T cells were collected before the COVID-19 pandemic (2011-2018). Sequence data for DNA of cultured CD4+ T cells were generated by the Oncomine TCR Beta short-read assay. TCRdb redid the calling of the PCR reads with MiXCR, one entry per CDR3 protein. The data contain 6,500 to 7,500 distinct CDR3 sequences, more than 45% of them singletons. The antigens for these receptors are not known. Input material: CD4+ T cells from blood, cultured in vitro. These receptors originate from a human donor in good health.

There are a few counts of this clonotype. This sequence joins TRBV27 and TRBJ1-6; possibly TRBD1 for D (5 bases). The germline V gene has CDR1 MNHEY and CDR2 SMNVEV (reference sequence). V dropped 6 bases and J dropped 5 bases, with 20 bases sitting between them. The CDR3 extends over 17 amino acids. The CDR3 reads CASRTSGTRKNNSPLHF. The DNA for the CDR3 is TGTGCCAGCAGGACCTCGGGGACGCGCAAGAATAATTCACCCCTCCACTTT.

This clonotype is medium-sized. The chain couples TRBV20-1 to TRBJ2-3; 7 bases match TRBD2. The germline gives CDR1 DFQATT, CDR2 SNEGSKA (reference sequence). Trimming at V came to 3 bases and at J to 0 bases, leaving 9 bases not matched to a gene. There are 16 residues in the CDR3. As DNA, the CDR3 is TGCAGTGCTAGCTTCGGAGCGGGGTCTAGCACAGATACGCAGTATTTT. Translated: CSASFGAGSSTDTQYF.

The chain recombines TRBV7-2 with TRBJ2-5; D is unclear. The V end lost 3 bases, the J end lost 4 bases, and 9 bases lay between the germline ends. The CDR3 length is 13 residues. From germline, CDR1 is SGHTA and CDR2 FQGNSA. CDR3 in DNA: TGTGCCAGCAGCTTGGACGCTGGAGAGACCCAGTACTTC. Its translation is CASSLDAGETQYF.

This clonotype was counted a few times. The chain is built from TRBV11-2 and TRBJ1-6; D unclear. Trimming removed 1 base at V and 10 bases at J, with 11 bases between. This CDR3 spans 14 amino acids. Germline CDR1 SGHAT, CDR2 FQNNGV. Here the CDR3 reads CASSLAETRSPLHF. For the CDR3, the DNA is TGTGCCAGCAGCTTAGCGGAGACGAGGTCACCCCTCCACTTT.

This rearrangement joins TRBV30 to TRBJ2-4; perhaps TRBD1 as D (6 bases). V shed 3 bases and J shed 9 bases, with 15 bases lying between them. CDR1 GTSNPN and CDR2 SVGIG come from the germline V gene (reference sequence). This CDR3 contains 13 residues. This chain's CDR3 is CAWRVTGSSIQYF. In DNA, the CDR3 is TGTGCCTGGAGGGTTACAGGGTCCAGCATTCAGTACTTC.

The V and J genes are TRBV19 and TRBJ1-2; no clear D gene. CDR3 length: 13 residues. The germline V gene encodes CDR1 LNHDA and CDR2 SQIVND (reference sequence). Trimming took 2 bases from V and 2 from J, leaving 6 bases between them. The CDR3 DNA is TGTGCCAGTAGTATAAGAGGGAACTATGGCTACACCTTC. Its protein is CASSIRGNYGYTF.

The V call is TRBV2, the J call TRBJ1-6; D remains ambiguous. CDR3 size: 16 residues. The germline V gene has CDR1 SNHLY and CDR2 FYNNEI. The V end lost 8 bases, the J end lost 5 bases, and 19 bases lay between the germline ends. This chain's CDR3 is CASRPERRRHNSPLHF. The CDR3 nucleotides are TGTGCCAGCCGCCCTGAGAGACGTAGACATAATTCACCCCTCCACTTT.

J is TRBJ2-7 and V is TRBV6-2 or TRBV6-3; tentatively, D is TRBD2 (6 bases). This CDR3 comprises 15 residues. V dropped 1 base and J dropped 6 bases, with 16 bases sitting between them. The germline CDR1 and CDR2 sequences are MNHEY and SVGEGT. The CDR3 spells CASSYFRTKGAEQYF. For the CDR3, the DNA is TGTGCCAGCAGTTACTTCCGGACTAAGGGAGCCGAGCAGTACTTC.

CDR3: CASSRTSGREKLFF. The DNA of the CDR3 is TGTGCCAGTAGTAGAACATCCGGACGCGAAAAACTGTTTTTT. This sequence joins TRBV19 and TRBJ1-4, with no clear D. The CDR3 has 14 amino acids. V was clipped by 4 bases and J by 8 bases, with 14 bases between them. Per the germline V gene, CDR1 is LNHDA and CDR2 is SQIVND (reference sequence).

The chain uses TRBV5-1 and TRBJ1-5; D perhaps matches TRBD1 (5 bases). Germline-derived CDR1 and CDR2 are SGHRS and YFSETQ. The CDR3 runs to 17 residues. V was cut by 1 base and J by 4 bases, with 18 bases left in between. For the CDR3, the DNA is TGCGCCAGCAGCTTGTCAAGCGGTCCAGGGTCGAATCAGCCCCAGCATTTT. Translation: CASSLSSGPGSNQPQHF.

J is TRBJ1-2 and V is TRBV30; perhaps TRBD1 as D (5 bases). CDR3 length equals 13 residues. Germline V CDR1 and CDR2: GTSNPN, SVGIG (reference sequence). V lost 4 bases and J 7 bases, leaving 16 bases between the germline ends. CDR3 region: CAWIPLRGFGYTF. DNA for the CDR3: TGTGCCTGGATACCTTTGAGGGGCTTTGGCTACACCTTC.

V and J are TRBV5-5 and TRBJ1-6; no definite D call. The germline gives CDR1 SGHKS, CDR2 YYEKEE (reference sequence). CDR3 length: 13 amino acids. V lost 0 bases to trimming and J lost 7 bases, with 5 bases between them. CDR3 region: CASSLGQNSPLHF. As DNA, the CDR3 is TGTGCCAGCAGCTTGGGGCAGAATTCACCCCTCCACTTT.

CDR3 loop: CASSATSGGWADTQYF. CDR3 DNA sequence: TGTGCCAGCAGCGCTACTAGCGGGGGTTGGGCAGATACGCAGTATTTT. This chain uses TRBV6-1 with TRBJ2-3; TRBD2 aligns across 11 bases. The CDR3 consists of 16 residues. Germline trimming cut 6 bases from V and 4 bases from J; bases unmatched to any gene: 9. CDR1 and CDR2 (germline): MNHNS, SASEGT.

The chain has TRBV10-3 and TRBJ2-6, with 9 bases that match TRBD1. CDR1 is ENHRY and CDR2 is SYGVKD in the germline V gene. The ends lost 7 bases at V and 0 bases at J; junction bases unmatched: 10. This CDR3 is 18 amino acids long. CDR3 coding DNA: TGTGCCATCACCCTCGACCGGGACAGGGACTCTGGGGCCAACGTCCTGACTTTC. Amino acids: CAITLDRDRDSGANVLTF.

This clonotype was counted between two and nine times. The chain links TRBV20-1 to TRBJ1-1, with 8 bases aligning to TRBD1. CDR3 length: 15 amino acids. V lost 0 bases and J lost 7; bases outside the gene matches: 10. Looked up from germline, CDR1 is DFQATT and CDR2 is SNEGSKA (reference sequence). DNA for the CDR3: TGCAGTGCTAGAGACGCCCAGACAGGGGTTGATGAAGCTTTCTTT. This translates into CSARDAQTGVDEAFF.

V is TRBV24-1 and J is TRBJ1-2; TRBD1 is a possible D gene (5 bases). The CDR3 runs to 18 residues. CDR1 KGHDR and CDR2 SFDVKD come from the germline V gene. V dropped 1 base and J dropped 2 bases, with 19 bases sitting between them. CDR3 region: CATSDLPPDSYRNYGYTF. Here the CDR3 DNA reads TGTGCCACCAGTGATTTACCCCCCGACAGTTACCGAAACTATGGCTACACCTTC.

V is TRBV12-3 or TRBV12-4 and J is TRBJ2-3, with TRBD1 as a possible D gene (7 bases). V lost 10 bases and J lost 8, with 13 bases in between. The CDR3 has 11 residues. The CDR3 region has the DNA TGTGCCACCCCTCAGGGGGGTACGCAGTATTTT. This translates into CATPQGGTQYF.

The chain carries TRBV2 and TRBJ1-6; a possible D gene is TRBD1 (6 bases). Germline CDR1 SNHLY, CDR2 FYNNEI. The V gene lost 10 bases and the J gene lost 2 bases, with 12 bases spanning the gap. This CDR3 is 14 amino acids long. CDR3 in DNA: TGTGCCACCAGATACAGGGCCTATAATTCACCCCTCCACTTT. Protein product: CATRYRAYNSPLHF.

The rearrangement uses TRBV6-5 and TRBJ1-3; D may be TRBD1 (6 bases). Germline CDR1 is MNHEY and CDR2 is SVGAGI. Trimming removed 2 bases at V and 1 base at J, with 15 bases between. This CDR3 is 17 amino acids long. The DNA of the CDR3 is TGTGCCAGCAGTTACGGGGCGGGGGGCGAGTCTGGAAACACCATATATTTT. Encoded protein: CASSYGAGGESGNTIYF.